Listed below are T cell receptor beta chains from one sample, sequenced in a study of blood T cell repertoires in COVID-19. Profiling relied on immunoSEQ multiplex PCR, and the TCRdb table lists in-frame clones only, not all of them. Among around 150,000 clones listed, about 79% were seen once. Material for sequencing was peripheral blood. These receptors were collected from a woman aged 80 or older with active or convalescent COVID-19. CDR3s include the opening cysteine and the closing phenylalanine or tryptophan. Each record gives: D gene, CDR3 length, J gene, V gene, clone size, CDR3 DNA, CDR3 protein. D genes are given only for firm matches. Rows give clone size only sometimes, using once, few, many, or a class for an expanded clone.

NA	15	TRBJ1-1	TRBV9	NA	TGTGCCAGCAGCGTAGGGCACCTAGGGAACACTGAAGCTTTCTTT	CASSVGHLGNTEAFF
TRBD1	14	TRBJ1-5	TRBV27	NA	TGTGCCAGCAGTTTCTACAGGGGAAATCAGCCCCAGCATTTT	CASSFYRGNQPQHF
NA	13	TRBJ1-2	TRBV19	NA	TGTGCCAGTAGTATAGTGGTACAGATAGGCTACACCTTC	CASSIVVQIGYTF
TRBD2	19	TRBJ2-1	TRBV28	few	TGTGCCAGCAGACCCCCGGGACTAGCGGGGTCGAGCTCCTACAATGAGCAGTTCTTC	CASRPPGLAGSSSYNEQFF
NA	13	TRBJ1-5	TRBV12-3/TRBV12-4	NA	TGTGCCAGCAGTTCGGGTCTTAATCAGCCCCAGCATTTT	CASSSGLNQPQHF
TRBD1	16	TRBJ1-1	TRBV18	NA	TGTGCCAGCTCACGGCTCCCGCTGGACAGGGCCACTGAAGCTTTCTTT	CASSRLPLDRATEAFF
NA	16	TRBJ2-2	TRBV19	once	TGTGCCAGTAATCGTAACCGCGGGGTCTTCACCGGGGAGCTGTTTTTT	CASNRNRGVFTGELFF
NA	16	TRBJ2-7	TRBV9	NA	TGTGCCAGCAGCGTAGGGGGGAGGACAGGAGGGAGCGAGCAGTACTTC	CASSVGGRTGGSEQYF
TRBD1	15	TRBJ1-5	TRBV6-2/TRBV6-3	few	TGTGCCAGCAGCCCGACAGGGAATAGCAATCAGCCCCAGCATTTT	CASSPTGNSNQPQHF
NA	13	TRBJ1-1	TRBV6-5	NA	TGTGCCAGCAAAGGGGGTGGGAACACTGAAGCTTTCTTT	CASKGGGNTEAFF
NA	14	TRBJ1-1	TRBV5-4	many	TGTGCCAGCAGCTTGGTCAGTTCCAACACTGAAGCTTTCTTT	CASSLVSSNTEAFF
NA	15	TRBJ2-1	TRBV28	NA	TGTGCCAGCAGTTTGGGGGGACTGACAGGGTTAGAGCAGTTCTTC	CASSLGGLTGLEQFF
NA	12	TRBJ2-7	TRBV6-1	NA	TGTGCCAGCAGTGAACAGGGTTACGAGCAGTACTTC	CASSEQGYEQYF
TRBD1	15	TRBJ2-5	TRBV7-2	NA	TGTGCCAGCAGCTCTAGGACAGGGGGCAGTGAGACCCAGTACTTC	CASSSRTGGSETQYF
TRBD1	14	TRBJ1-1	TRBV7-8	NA	TGTGCCAGCAGCCTCGACAGGGTACAGACTGAAGCTTTCTTT	CASSLDRVQTEAFF
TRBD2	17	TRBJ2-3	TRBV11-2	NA	TGTGCCAGCAGCTCTCATAGGGCTAGCGGGGGGGGAGATACGCAGTATTTT	CASSSHRASGGGDTQYF
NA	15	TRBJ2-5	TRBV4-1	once	TGCGCCAGCAGCCAAGACCCCGTCGGTCCGGAGACCCAGTACTTC	CASSQDPVGPETQYF
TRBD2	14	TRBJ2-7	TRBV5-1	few	TGCGCCAGCAGCTTGGAGCCTAGCGGTTACGAGCAGTACTTC	CASSLEPSGYEQYF
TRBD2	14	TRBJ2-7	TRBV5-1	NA	TGCGCCAGCAGCTTGGGGGGGGGAGGAGTCGAGCAGTACTTC	CASSLGGGGVEQYF
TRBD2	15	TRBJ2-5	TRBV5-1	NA	TGCGCCAGCAGCTTGTCATCGGGGCGGGGGGAGACCCAGTACTTC	CASSLSSGRGETQYF
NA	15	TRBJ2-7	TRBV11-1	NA	TGTGCCAGCAGCTTAGGCCTGAACCCGCGGGACGAGCAGTACTTC	CASSLGLNPRDEQYF
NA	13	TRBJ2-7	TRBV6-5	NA	TGTGCCACCCGAAGGACTATTTACACCGAGCAGTACTTC	CATRRTIYTEQYF
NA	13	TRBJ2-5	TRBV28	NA	TGTGCCAGCGGGGGGAGCAGACAAGAGACCCAGTACTTC	CASGGSRQETQYF
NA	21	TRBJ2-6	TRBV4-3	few	TGCGCCAGCAGCCAAGATTGGGGGGGCGCTTGGCTGGGCTCTGGGGCCAACGTCCTGACTTTC	CASSQDWGGAWLGSGANVLTF
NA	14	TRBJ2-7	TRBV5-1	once	TGCGCCAGCAGCTCGGCAGGGCTATCCTACGAGCAGTACTTC	CASSSAGLSYEQYF
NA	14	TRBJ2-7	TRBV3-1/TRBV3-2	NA	TGTGCCAGCAGCCAATTCCCGGTGGAGTACGAGCAGTACTTC	CASSQFPVEYEQYF
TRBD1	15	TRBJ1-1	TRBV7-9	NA	TGTGCCAGCAGCCCGGCTACAGGGGACCACACTGAAGCTTTCTTT	CASSPATGDHTEAFF
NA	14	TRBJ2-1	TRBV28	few	TGTGCCAGCGCTAAAAAGAGCTCCTACAATGAGCAGTTCTTC	CASAKKSSYNEQFF
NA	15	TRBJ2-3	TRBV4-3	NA	TGCGCCAGCAGCCCCTCGGCGGGGGCCGGAGATACGCAGTATTTT	CASSPSAGAGDTQYF
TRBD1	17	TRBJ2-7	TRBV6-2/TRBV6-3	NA	TGTGCCAGCAGTTACCACCGATACAGGGGGAACCAATTCCAGCAGTACTTC	CASSYHRYRGNQFQQYF
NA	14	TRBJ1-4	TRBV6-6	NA	TGTGCCAGCAGCCGGACAGTGTCGAATGAAAAACTGTTTTTT	CASSRTVSNEKLFF
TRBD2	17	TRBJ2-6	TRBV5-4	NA	TGTGCCAGCAGCCCAGGACTAGCGGGGTCTGGGGCCAACGTCCTGACTTTC	CASSPGLAGSGANVLTF
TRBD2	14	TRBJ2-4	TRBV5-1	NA	TGCGCCAGCAGCTTGGCGGCGGGGGAAAACATTCAGTACTTC	CASSLAAGENIQYF
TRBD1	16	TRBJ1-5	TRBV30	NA	TGTGCCTGGAGTGTTGGACAGGGTGGGTACGTTGAGCCCCAGCATTTT	CAWSVGQGGYVEPQHF
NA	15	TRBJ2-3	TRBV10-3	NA	TGTGCCATCAGTGCGGGGGACCCTAGCACAGATACGCAGTATTTT	CAISAGDPSTDTQYF
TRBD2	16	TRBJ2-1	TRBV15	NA	TGTGCCACCGTCACACTCGGAGCGGGGGAGTACAATGAGCAGTTCTTC	CATVTLGAGEYNEQFF
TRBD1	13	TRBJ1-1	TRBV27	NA	TGTGCCAGCAGTTTAAGGGGGGACAGGAAAGCTTTCTTT	CASSLRGDRKAFF
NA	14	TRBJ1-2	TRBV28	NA	TGTGCCAGCACCCCCGGTGGGCCTAACTATGGCTACACCTTC	CASTPGGPNYGYTF
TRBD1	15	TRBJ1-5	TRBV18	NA	TGTGCCAGCTCAAAGGACAGGGATAGCAATCAGCCCCAGCATTTT	CASSKDRDSNQPQHF
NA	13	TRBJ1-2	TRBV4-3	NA	TGCGCCAGCAGCCAAGATCTGTCCTATGGCTACACCTTC	CASSQDLSYGYTF
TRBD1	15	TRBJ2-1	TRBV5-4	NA	TGTGCCAGCAGCTTGTCGACAGGGACCTACAATGAGCAGTTCTTC	CASSLSTGTYNEQFF
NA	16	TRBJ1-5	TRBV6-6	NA	TGTGCCAGCAGAGGATGGAGAGGGAATAGCAATCAGCCCCAGCATTTT	CASRGWRGNSNQPQHF
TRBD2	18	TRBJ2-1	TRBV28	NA	TGTGCCAGCACCCGACCTCCCGGGCGGGGGAGCTCCTACAATGAGCAGTTCTTC	CASTRPPGRGSSYNEQFF
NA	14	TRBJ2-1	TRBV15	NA	TGTGCCACCGGGGGCGCCCGGACGGACAATGAGCAGTTCTTC	CATGGARTDNEQFF
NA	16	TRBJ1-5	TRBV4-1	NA	TGCGCCAGCAGTCCATCCCCCAGAAACCTCAATCAGCCCCAGCATTTT	CASSPSPRNLNQPQHF
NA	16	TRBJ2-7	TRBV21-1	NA	TGTGCCAGCAGCAAAGCCCGGGACAGGGCCCCCTACGAGCAGTACTTC	CASSKARDRAPYEQYF
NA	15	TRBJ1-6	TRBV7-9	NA	TGTGCCAGCAGCTTAATAGGGGTTGATAATTCACCCCTCCACTTT	CASSLIGVDNSPLHF
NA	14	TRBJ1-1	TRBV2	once	TGTGCCAGCAGTGGGGGACTTTTGAACACTGAAGCTTTCTTT	CASSGGLLNTEAFF
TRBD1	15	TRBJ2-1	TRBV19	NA	TGTGCCAGTAGTCTCACCGGGACAGGGATGAATGAGCAGTTCTTC	CASSLTGTGMNEQFF
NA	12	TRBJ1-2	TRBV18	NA	TGTGCCAGCTCAATTCAGGGCCTTGGCTACACCTTC	CASSIQGLGYTF
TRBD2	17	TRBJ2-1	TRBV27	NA	TGTGCCAGCAGTTTATTGGCCTTTACCGGCGGGGGGAATGAGCAGTTCTTC	CASSLLAFTGGGNEQFF
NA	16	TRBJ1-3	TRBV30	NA	TGTGCCTGGAGTGCCCGGTCCTTTTATAGTGGAAACACCATATATTTT	CAWSARSFYSGNTIYF
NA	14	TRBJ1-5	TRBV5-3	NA	TGTGCCAGAAGCTTGGGCAGGGACAATCAGCCCCAGCATTTT	CARSLGRDNQPQHF